The 11 T cell receptor beta chains given below trace back to one sample, sequenced in a study of shared clonotypes between healthy human individuals. Libraries were prepared by immunoSEQ multiplex PCR; TCRdb keeps only in-frame clonotypes and omits some of them. The sample consists of approximately 980,000 clones, approximately 80% of them appearing once. The sequenced sample was memory CD4+ T cells sorted from blood. Specified subset: CD45RA-negative fraction. The receptors derive from a man younger than 35 in good health.

This clone has a count of ten or more. V gene TRBV2 combines with J gene TRBJ2-7; 9 bases fit TRBD1. Per the germline V gene, CDR1 is SNHLY and CDR2 is FYNNEI. J gave up 8 bases and V 5 bases, and 4 bases lay outside the gene matches. The CDR3 is 12 residues long. This chain's CDR3 is CASSTTGGQQYF. The CDR3 DNA sequence: TGTGCCAGCAGTACGACAGGGGGACAGCAGTACTTC.

The CDR3 nucleotides read TGTGCCAGCAGCTTGGAAGGGGGGGCCGAGGTAGCCAAAAACATTCAGTACTTC. Translating gives CASSLEGGAEVAKNIQYF. This sequence joins TRBV5-4 and TRBJ2-4; D is possibly TRBD2 (7 bases). This CDR3 contains 18 residues. The V end lost 0 bases, the J end lost 0 bases, and 16 bases lay between the germline ends. Germline-derived CDR1 and CDR2 are SGHNT and YYREEE (reference sequence).

The V call is TRBV11-3, the J call TRBJ2-3; 9 bases map to TRBD2. The CDR3 has 15 residues. Germline CDR1 and CDR2: SGHNT and YENEEA. V was clipped by 5 bases and J by 0 bases; unmatched bases: 3. CDR3 coding DNA: TGTGCCAGCAGCCCAGGACTAGCGAGCACAGATACGCAGTATTTT. This codes for CASSPGLASTDTQYF.

V is TRBV7-8 and J is TRBJ1-5; tentative D call: TRBD1 (6 bases). Germline CDR1 is SGHVS and CDR2 is FQNEAQ. The length of the CDR3 is 17 residues. V lost 3 bases and J lost 0, with 15 bases in between. The chain's CDR3 is CASSLREGGVSNQPQHF. DNA for the CDR3: TGTGCCAGCAGCTTGCGAGAGGGGGGGGTTAGCAATCAGCCCCAGCATTTT.

The V gene is TRBV28, the J gene TRBJ2-2, with D maybe TRBD1 (5 bases). In germline, CDR1 is MDHEN, CDR2 SYDVKM. Deletions cut 1 base from V and 6 bases from J, with 6 bases between. This CDR3 is built from 13 residues. CDR3 sequence: CASSLSGPGELFF. The CDR3 nucleotides read TGTGCCAGCAGTTTATCAGGGCCCGGGGAGCTGTTTTTT.

The CDR3 here is CASSGSRGLDYGYTF. The DNA of the CDR3 is TGTGCCAGCAGTGGGTCAAGGGGGCTGGACTATGGCTACACCTTC. The V call is TRBV6-1, the J call TRBJ1-2; the match to TRBD1 covers 7 bases. This CDR3 has 15 residues. Germline CDR1 is MNHNS and CDR2 is SASEGT. Unmatched junction bases numbered 8, after V lost 4 bases and J lost 3 bases.

This sequence joins TRBV4-1 and TRBJ1-6; D is ambiguous. Trimming took 1 base from V and 5 from J, leaving 9 bases between them. CDR3 size: 15 residues. Germline loops: CDR1 MGHRA, CDR2 YSYEKL. The CDR3 protein is CASSQGITDNSPLHF. The CDR3 DNA reads as TGCGCCAGCAGCCAAGGCATCACCGATAATTCACCCCTCCACTTT.

The chain uses TRBV19 and TRBJ2-3; 9 positions match TRBD2. J was trimmed by 2 bases and V by 5 bases; bases with no gene match: 8. The CDR3 sequence is 16 residues long. Per germline, CDR1 LNHDA and CDR2 SQIVND (reference sequence). The CDR3 sequence is CASSARAGGVTDTQYF. CDR3 nucleotide sequence: TGTGCCAGTAGTGCTAGAGCGGGAGGAGTCACAGATACGCAGTATTTT.

The CDR3 reads CASSWTLGSQFF. The CDR3 DNA sequence: TGTGCCAGCAGTTGGACCCTGGGAAGTCAGTTCTTC. The rearrangement joins TRBV5-6 to TRBJ2-1; D is uncertain. V was shortened by 5 bases and J by 13 bases, with 16 bases between the two germline ends. CDR1 SGHDT and CDR2 YYEEEE come from the germline V gene. This CDR3 comprises 12 residues. The full variable domain, its missing parts supplied by reference TRBV5-6 and TRBJ2-1, is DAGVTQSPTHLIKTRGQQVTLRCSPKSGHDTVSWYQQALGQGPQFIFQYYEEEERQRGNFPDRFSGHQFPNYSSELNVNALLLGDSALYLCASSWTLGSQFFGPGTRLTVL.

The chain joins TRBV19 to TRBJ1-5; D is unresolved. Per the germline V gene, CDR1 is LNHDA and CDR2 is SQIVND (reference sequence). This CDR3 has 12 amino acids. The V and J ends lost 6 bases and 5 bases respectively, with 8 bases between them. Here the CDR3 DNA reads TGTGCCAGTAGGGTCGTAGATCAGCCCCAGCATTTT. Protein sequence: CASRVVDQPQHF.

There are many counts of this clone. The chain recombines TRBV5-6 with TRBJ1-2, with TRBD1 identical over 7 bases. Trimming took 2 bases from V and 8 from J; bases not matched to a gene: 3. The CDR3 is made up of 12 amino acids. The V gene's germline CDR1 is SGHDT and CDR2 YYEEEE. The CDR3 region is CASSFGTAGYTF. CDR3 in DNA: TGTGCCAGCAGCTTTGGGACAGCGGGCTACACCTTC.